This entry describes one TCR beta chain. The antigen is undetermined. The sample belongs to a study of cytomegalovirus exposure and HLA in healthy donors. Primers for the PCR totalled 60 Vbeta and 13 Jbeta. Libraries were prepared by immunoSEQ multiplex PCR; TCRdb keeps only in-frame clonotypes and omits some of them. The sample yields roughly 200,000 clones, 80% to 90% seen once. Notes on the study in general: Sequencing depth across donors, presence/absence analyses assumed, was roughly uniform. In a later analysis, most CMV-associated TCR beta chains appeared HLA-restricted. Segments of the TCR beta V type were, in most cases, productive about 90% or about 30% of the time in an earlier analysis. The only immune exposure information that was available was CMV serostatus.

The CDR3 extends over 12 amino acids. V gave up 6 bases and J gave up 5 bases, with 13 bases separating them. CDR1 is SQVTM, CDR2 ANQGSEA, per germline. Material for sequencing was PBMCs. The receptor comes from a woman aged 25 to 39 in good health and CMV-seronegative. The chain carries TRBV29-1 and TRBJ2-5; D gene ambiguous. The DNA for the CDR3 is TGCAGCGTAAAAGGAGTTTGGGAGACCCAGTACTTC. Translated: CSVKGVWETQYF. The full variable domain, rest sourced from reference TRBV29-1 and TRBJ2-5, is SAVISQKPSRDICQRGTSLTIQCQVDSQVTMMFWYRQQPGQSLTLIATANQGSEATYESGFVIDKFPISRPNLTFSTLTVSNMSPEDSSIYLCSVKGVWETQYFGPGTRLLVL.